These 20 T cell receptor beta chains came from one sample sequenced in a study of vaccination effects on CD4 cells after COVID-19 (dated by TCRdb to the early 2020s). The library was obtained by the immunoSEQ multiplex PCR assay. Sourced from immuneACCESS, this table was stored by TCRdb with only in-frame sequences that have V and J called. A share of the clones is absent; for the studies checked, an unresolved V gene accounts for under half, and the remainder has no known explanation. The sample has approximately 12,000 clones on record, around 68% of them singletons. The ten largest clones add up to over 7% of the sample. These receptors are not linked to any known antigen. The ViraFEST assay stimulated PBMC with viral peptide pools and then used TCR sequencing to identify antigen-specific CD4+ T cell clonotypes by expansion. After more than 9 days of culture, CD4+ T cells were isolated with the EasySep CD4+ T cell isolation kit. Two doses of either the BNT162b2 or the mRNA-1273 mRNA SARS-CoV-2 vaccine were administered to participants.

The material sequenced was CD4+ T cells from PBMCs cultured with SARS-CoV-2 spike peptides, taken after COVID-19 vaccination. The label giving this sample's cell subset or site can be read as: SARS-CoV-2 spike overlapping peptide pool stimulation. Receptors were obtained from a human donor who received a COVID-19 vaccine.

The chain joins TRBV4-1 to TRBJ2-7; 8 bases are shared with TRBD1. Germline CDR1 and CDR2: MGHRA and YSYEKL. This CDR3 comprises 14 residues. V lost 5 bases to trimming and J lost 6 bases; unmatched junction nucleotides: 9. CDR3: CASSAGQVKGEQYF. In DNA form, the CDR3 reads TGCGCCAGCAGCGCGGGACAGGTAAAAGGCGAGCAGTACTTC.

This chain links TRBV7-2 with TRBJ1-2; maybe TRBD1 (6 bases). Trimming took off 5 bases at V and 6 bases at J, with 16 bases between the two ends. Germline lookup yields CDR1 SGHTA and CDR2 FQGNSA. The CDR3 loop spans 14 amino acids. The CDR3 sequence is CASSPGGGGDGYTF. The CDR3 nucleotides are TGTGCCAGCAGCCCAGGCGGCGGGGGCGATGGCTACACCTTC. Combining the CDR3 with reference TRBV7-2 and TRBJ1-2 gives the whole variable domain GAGVSQSPSNKVTEKGKDVELRCDPISGHTALYWYRQSLGQGLEFLIYFQGNSAPDKSGLPSDRFSAERTGGSVSTLTIQRTQQEDSAVYLCASSPGGGGDGYTFGSGTRLTVV.

This clone was picked up a small number of times. V and J are TRBV6-6 and TRBJ1-1; D gene unclear. From germline, CDR1 is MNHNY and CDR2 SVGAGI (reference sequence). There are 11 residues in the CDR3. The V and J ends lost 7 bases and 8 bases respectively, with 11 bases between them. The chain's CDR3 is CASTREYEAFF. CDR3 coding DNA: TGTGCCAGCACCCGAGAGTACGAAGCTTTCTTT.

The rearrangement links TRBV28 to TRBJ1-2; 8 nucleotides line up with TRBD1. The CDR3 contains 14 residues. V shed 5 bases, J shed 4 bases, and the junction held 6 bases outside the gene matches. Germline CDR1 is MDHEN and CDR2 is SYDVKM. CDR3 DNA: TGTGCCAGCAGTCGACAGGGGCAGGGCTATGGCTACACCTTC. It encodes CASSRQGQGYGYTF.

This chain connects TRBV7-2 to TRBJ2-7, with D possibly matching TRBD2 (5 bases). Germline assignment: CDR1 SGHTA and CDR2 FQGNSA. The CDR3 consists of 16 residues. Trimming shortened V by 4 bases and J by 3 bases, and 19 bases separated the two germline ends. CDR3 protein: CASSSASGYDFYEQYF. As DNA, the CDR3 is TGTGCCAGCAGCTCCGCTTCGGGATACGATTTCTACGAGCAGTACTTC.

This clone was picked up one time. The V gene is TRBV30, the J gene TRBJ2-1; 7 bases align to TRBD1. The trim removed 7 bases at V and 9 bases at J, leaving 12 bases unmatched. This CDR3 has 13 amino acids. Germline CDR1 reads GTSNPN; CDR2 reads SVGIG (reference sequence). CDR3 bases: TGTGCCTTAAACAGGGGTGGGCTCACTGAGCAGTTCTTC. As protein: CALNRGGLTEQFF.

The chain employs TRBV11-2 and TRBJ1-2, with D unclear. The length of the CDR3 is 13 residues. The ends were cut back, 4 bases at V and 8 bases at J, with 14 bases in the middle. Germline loops: CDR1 SGHAT, CDR2 FQNNGV. Here the CDR3 DNA reads TGTGCCAGCAGCTCCGGAGGTCGGAGCGGCTACACCTTC. Its protein is CASSSGGRSGYTF.

The chain joins TRBV2 to TRBJ1-2; D call uncertain. The germline gives CDR1 SNHLY, CDR2 FYNNEI. Trimming took off 3 bases at V and 5 bases at J, with 13 bases between the two ends. The CDR3 extends over 14 amino acids. The CDR3 coding sequence is TGTGCCAGCAGTGAGTCCGAAACCTTATATGGCTACACCTTC. Translation: CASSESETLYGYTF.

This clone is labeled as large. The rearrangement uses TRBV11-2 and TRBJ1-2; possibly TRBD1 for D (5 bases). V lost 5 bases to trimming and J lost 7 bases, with 20 bases between them. The germline gives CDR1 SGHAT, CDR2 FQNNGV. The CDR3 spans 15 residues. Written as DNA, the CDR3 is TGTGCCAGCAGCCCCCGGGACGGGTCGACGAGTGGCTACACCTTC. Encoded protein: CASSPRDGSTSGYTF.

This chain connects TRBV18 to TRBJ2-7; a possible D gene is TRBD2 (6 bases). The CDR3 totals 19 residues. Per germline, CDR1 KGHSH and CDR2 LQKENI. V was clipped by 0 bases and J by 1 base, with 22 bases between them. CDR3 protein: CASSPPRGSPSETSYEQYF. The CDR3 nucleotides are TGTGCCAGCTCACCACCTCGTGGTTCTCCTAGCGAAACGTCCTACGAGCAGTACTTC.

Regarding this clone: The sample has other DNA sequences that encode this CDR3 too. This chain links TRBV18 with TRBJ2-3; 7 positions match TRBD1. With V trimmed by 2 bases and J by 0 bases, 2 bases remained unmatched. This CDR3 contains 15 residues. Germline V lookup: CDR1 KGHSH, CDR2 LQKENI. In DNA form, the CDR3 reads TGTGCCAGCTCACCAGTAGGGGGCAGCACAGATACGCAGTATTTT. This gives the protein CASSPVGGSTDTQYF.

The rearrangement joins TRBV4-2 to TRBJ2-1, with D hard to call. Per germline, CDR1 LGHNA and CDR2 YNFKEQ. CDR3 length: 15 amino acids. Trimming stripped 1 base from V and 8 bases from J, with 15 bases between. This CDR3 reads CASSQGAVGIDEQFF. The CDR3 region has the DNA TGTGCCAGCAGCCAAGGGGCGGTGGGGATCGATGAGCAGTTCTTC.

This clone was observed a few times. The CDR3 loop reads CASSPNLRETQYF. CDR3 in DNA: TGTGCCAGCAGTCCTAATCTGCGGGAGACCCAGTACTTC. The V and J genes are TRBV28 and TRBJ2-5; D is undetermined. Germline assignment: CDR1 MDHEN and CDR2 SYDVKM. This CDR3 has 13 amino acids. V lost 5 bases to trimming and J lost 5 bases, with 12 bases between them.

This sequence joins TRBV2 and TRBJ2-7; D uncertain. The germline CDR1 and CDR2 sequences are SNHLY and FYNNEI. This CDR3 has 13 amino acids. The V and J ends lost 3 bases and 3 bases respectively, with 9 bases between them. In nucleotides, the CDR3 is TGTGCCAGCAGTGAGGGCAGGAACTACGAGCAGTACTTC. Translation gives CASSEGRNYEQYF.

The gene calls are TRBV27 and TRBJ2-4, with D perhaps matching TRBD2 (6 bases). The V gene lost 5 bases and the J gene lost 5 bases, with 10 bases spanning the gap. This CDR3 spans 13 amino acids. Germline CDR1 is MNHEY and CDR2 is SMNVEV (reference sequence). Written as DNA, the CDR3 is TGTGCCAGCAGTCCGGGACTTCAAAACATTCAGTACTTC. This translates into CASSPGLQNIQYF.

As concerns this clone: This sample also contains other DNA sequences that code for the same CDR3. The chain has TRBV5-1 and TRBJ2-7; TRBD2 might be the D (6 bases). The CDR3 has 14 residues. Between the trimmed V and J ends, which lost 0 bases and 2 bases, there was a span of 9 bases. From germline, CDR1 is SGHRS and CDR2 YFSETQ. The DNA of the CDR3 is TGCGCCAGCAGCTTGGCAGGACTAACCTACGAGCAGTACTTC. Encoded protein: CASSLAGLTYEQYF. The variable domain in full, completed from reference TRBV5-1 and TRBJ2-7, reads KAGVTQTPRYLIKTRGQQVTLSCSPISGHRSVSWYQQTPGQGLQFLFEYFSETQRNKGNFPGRFSGRQFSNSRSEMNVSTLELGDSALYLCASSLAGLTYEQYFGPGTRLTVT.

This clone was found a few times. The J gene is TRBJ2-3, the V gene TRBV3-1 (or the pseudogene TRBV3-2), with D unresolved. The CDR3 totals 13 residues. The germline V gene encodes CDR1 LGHDT and CDR2 YNNKEL (reference sequence). Trimming left V 7 bases short and J 0 bases short, with 8 bases between. The CDR3 region has the DNA TGTGCCAGCAATCAGACTAGCACAGATACGCAGTATTTT. Translating gives CASNQTSTDTQYF.

This clone was detected once. The gene calls are TRBV5-1 and TRBJ2-5; no definite D call. CDR3 length: 13 amino acids. Trimming took 0 bases from V and 4 from J, leaving 7 bases between them. Per the germline V gene, CDR1 is SGHRS and CDR2 is YFSETQ. The CDR3 DNA sequence: TGCGCCAGCAGCTTGGATTGGGCAGAGACCCAGTACTTC. Its protein product is CASSLDWAETQYF.

This clone was counted once. V usage is TRBV9 and J usage is TRBJ1-1; the D is unclear. V was cut by 0 bases and J by 11 bases, with 11 bases left in between. This CDR3 region has 12 residues. The germline CDR1 and CDR2 sequences are SGDLS and YYNGEE. The CDR3 spells CASSVGEGRAFF. The CDR3 bases are TGTGCCAGCAGCGTAGGCGAAGGGAGGGCTTTCTTT.

The V gene is TRBV18, the J gene TRBJ1-6, with 8 bases lining up with TRBD1. This CDR3 has 17 residues. The V and J ends lost 3 bases and 8 bases, in that order; junction bases with no gene match: 12. CDR1 is KGHSH and CDR2 is LQKENI in the germline V gene. The CDR3 nucleotides are TGTGCCAGCTCACCCCGACAGGGGCGAGGCCTTGATTCACCCCTCCACTTT. Protein: CASSPRQGRGLDSPLHF.